This TCR beta chain was retrieved from a study of blood T cell repertoires in COVID-19. The wider study: COVID-19 samples collected from the United States, Italy and Spain covered acute and convalescent phases. T cells, B-cell-depleted T cells, or PBMCs provided the cDNA or gDNA that served as material.

This clone was detected a few times. Under the authors' procedure: Reference gene primer amplification gave estimated nucleated cell counts. The data were produced by immunoSEQ multiplex PCR, yet TCRdb's version contains in-frame clones alone and is incomplete. For V, J and clone size, that table is used; D and trimming come from the DNA. The sample carries about 270,000 clones, more than 70% recorded once. The ends were cut back, 5 bases at V and 1 base at J, with 14 bases in the middle. This CDR3 contains 15 residues. Germline-derived CDR1 and CDR2 are KGHSH and LQKENI. What was sequenced was peripheral blood. This chain links TRBV18 with TRBJ1-1; a weak D match, TRBD1 (5 bases). The sequence was collected from a woman aged 50 to 65 with acute or convalescent COVID-19. Here the CDR3 DNA reads TGTGCCAGCTCATTAGGGGCGGGAACGAACACTGAAGCTTTCTTT. This sequence encodes CASSLGAGTNTEAFF.